These 25 T cell receptor beta chains originate from one sample sequenced in a study of blood T cell repertoires in COVID-19 (dated by TCRdb to 2019 to 2021). The method was the immunoSEQ multiplex PCR assay. This is the immuneACCESS table as TCRdb keeps it, with only in-frame sequences that have V and J called. A part of the clones is gone; compared with another copy, unresolved V genes explain less than half, and the rest is unexplained. The sample contains 75,000 to 95,000 clones, roughly four fifths of them found a single time. The ten largest clones take up roughly 6.3% of the sample. Sequenced material: peripheral blood. The receptors come from a man between 60 and 75 years old with acute or convalescent COVID-19.

The V gene is TRBV27, the J gene TRBJ1-1, with 7 bases identical to TRBD1. CDR3 size: 14 residues. Germline CDR1 reads MNHEY; CDR2 reads SMNVEV (reference sequence). With V trimmed by 5 bases and J by 0 bases, 3 bases remained unmatched. CDR3 region: CASSRQGMNTEAFF. CDR3 sequence (DNA): TGTGCCAGCAGTAGACAGGGAATGAACACTGAAGCTTTCTTT.

V is TRBV5-5 and J is TRBJ1-1; D possibly corresponds to TRBD1 (6 bases). V lost 3 bases and J lost 5, with 11 bases in between. CDR1 is SGHKS, CDR2 YYEKEE, per germline (reference sequence). This CDR3 contains 13 residues. CDR3 coding DNA: TGTGCCAGCAGCTATGGACAGATAACTGAAGCTTTCTTT. As protein: CASSYGQITEAFF. The entire variable domain, with the rest obtained from reference TRBV5-5 and TRBJ1-1, is as follows: DAGVTQSPTHLIKTRGQQVTLRCSPISGHKSVSWYQQVLGQGPQFIFQYYEKEERGRGNFPDRFSARQFPNYSSELNVNALLLGDSALYLCASSYGQITEAFFGQGTRLTVV.

The rearrangement links TRBV7-6 to TRBJ1-1, with D unresolved. Between the trimmed V and J ends, which lost 2 bases and 4 bases, there was a span of 14 bases. The germline gives CDR1 SGHVS, CDR2 FNYEAQ. This CDR3 comprises 15 residues. CDR3 nucleotide sequence: TGTGCCAGCAGCTTACAGACCGGACGGGGCACTGAAGCTTTCTTT. It specifies CASSLQTGRGTEAFF.

The rearrangement joins TRBV5-5 to TRBJ1-5; 10 bases align to TRBD1. Trimming at V came to 4 bases and at J to 2 bases, leaving 3 bases not matched to a gene. The CDR3 loop spans 15 amino acids. The germline CDR1 and CDR2 sequences are SGHKS and YYEKEE (reference sequence). The CDR3 spells CASSATGGGNQPQHF. The CDR3 bases are TGTGCCAGCAGCGCGACAGGGGGCGGCAATCAGCCCCAGCATTTT. Combining the CDR3 with reference TRBV5-5 and TRBJ1-5 gives the whole variable domain DAGVTQSPTHLIKTRGQQVTLRCSPISGHKSVSWYQQVLGQGPQFIFQYYEKEERGRGNFPDRFSARQFPNYSSELNVNALLLGDSALYLCASSATGGGNQPQHFGDGTRLSIL.

The rearrangement uses TRBV5-6 and TRBJ2-5, with no clear D. This CDR3 contains 13 residues. V was pared by 4 bases and J by 7 bases, with 14 bases between. Germline lookup yields CDR1 SGHDT and CDR2 YYEEEE. The CDR3 loop is CASSPGFQSTQYF. The CDR3 nucleotides are TGTGCCAGCAGCCCCGGGTTCCAATCGACCCAGTACTTC.

The genes are TRBV5-4 and TRBJ1-2, with a possible D match to TRBD1 (5 bases). The CDR3 is 13 residues long. V was shortened by 4 bases and J by 4 bases, with 11 bases between the two germline ends. Germline CDR1 and CDR2: SGHNT and YYREEE (reference sequence). DNA of the CDR3: TGTGCCAGCAGCCCGGGAGGGACCTATGGCTACACCTTC. Its translation is CASSPGGTYGYTF.

V and J are TRBV9 and TRBJ2-5; the D gene is possibly TRBD1 (5 bases). V lost 4 bases and J 5 bases, leaving 18 bases between the germline ends. Germline CDR1 and CDR2: SGDLS and YYNGEE. The CDR3 runs 15 residues. The CDR3 DNA follows: TGTGCCAGCAGCACCTTGGACACTCGAACGGAGACCCAGTACTTC. Protein product: CASSTLDTRTETQYF.

V is TRBV7-8 and J is TRBJ2-5; possibly TRBD2 for D (5 bases). Trimming cost V 5 bases and J 6 bases, with 10 bases left between them. The length of the CDR3 is 12 residues. The V gene's germline CDR1 is SGHVS and CDR2 FQNEAQ. The CDR3 DNA reads TGTGCCAGCAGCCAACGGGGAAAGACCCAGTACTTC. Its protein is CASSQRGKTQYF.

The J gene is TRBJ2-5, the V gene TRBV15; the D gene is possibly TRBD1 (6 bases). The CDR3 is 14 amino acids. Looked up from germline, CDR1 is LNHNV and CDR2 is YYDKDF (reference sequence). Trimming cost V 0 bases and J 4 bases, with 9 bases left between them. CDR3 region: CATSRDAGVETQYF. In nucleotides, the CDR3 is TGTGCCACCAGCAGAGATGCAGGGGTAGAGACCCAGTACTTC. Supplemented by reference TRBV15 and TRBJ2-5, the full variable domain reads DAMVIQNPRYQVTQFGKPVTLSCSQTLNHNVMYWYQQKSSQAPKLLFHYYDKDFNNEADTPDNFQSRRPNTSFCFLDIRSPGLGDTAMYLCATSRDAGVETQYFGPGTRLLVL.

The chain recombines TRBV30 with TRBJ1-1; no firm D call. There are 16 residues in the CDR3. Between the trimmed V and J ends, which lost 2 bases and 5 bases, there was a span of 21 bases. Germline loops: CDR1 GTSNPN, CDR2 SVGIG (reference sequence). The CDR3 sequence is CAWSQKSGVGNTEAFF. In DNA form, the CDR3 reads TGTGCCTGGAGTCAGAAATCCGGGGTAGGGAATACTGAAGCTTTCTTT.

V gene TRBV29-1 combines with J gene TRBJ2-7; 9 nucleotides agree with TRBD1. Trimming at V came to 5 bases and at J to 2 bases, leaving 4 bases not matched to a gene. The germline gives CDR1 SQVTM, CDR2 ANQGSEA. The CDR3 extends over 13 amino acids. The CDR3 loop reads CSVPGTGTYEQYF. For the CDR3, the DNA is TGCAGCGTTCCCGGGACAGGGACCTACGAGCAGTACTTC.

The J gene is TRBJ1-6, the V gene TRBV19; the D gene is possibly TRBD1 (6 bases). V lost 5 bases and J 6 bases, leaving 11 bases between the germline ends. The CDR3 spans 14 residues. Looked up from germline, CDR1 is LNHDA and CDR2 is SQIVND (reference sequence). The CDR3 DNA reads TGTGCCAGTAGTCCTCAGGGGAGTAATTCACCCCTCCACTTT. Encoded protein: CASSPQGSNSPLHF.

This clone was seen a handful of times. This chain links TRBV12-3 or TRBV12-4 with TRBJ1-2; TRBD1 matches 9 bases. The ends lost 3 bases at V and 4 bases at J; junction bases unmatched: 0. This CDR3 spans 13 amino acids. The CDR3 loop is CASSLTGGYGYTF. The CDR3 DNA reads TGTGCCAGCAGTTTGACAGGGGGCTATGGCTACACCTTC.

CDR3 loop: CASTLIRNTGELFF. The CDR3 DNA is TGTGCCAGCACTTTAATCAGGAACACCGGGGAGCTGTTTTTT. The rearrangement joins TRBV6-5 to TRBJ2-2, with no clear D. This CDR3 contains 14 residues. Trimming took off 7 bases at V and 1 base at J, with 10 bases between the two ends. CDR1 is MNHEY and CDR2 is SVGAGI in the germline V gene.

The V call is TRBV25-1, the J call TRBJ2-2, with a weak D call TRBD2 (5 bases). V was shortened by 8 bases and J by 0 bases, with 7 bases between the two germline ends. Germline assignment: CDR1 MGHDK and CDR2 SYGVNS. The CDR3 totals 13 residues. The CDR3 DNA reads as TGTGCCAGCGAGGGCGCGAACACCGGGGAGCTGTTTTTT. Residues: CASEGANTGELFF. Together with reference TRBV25-1 and TRBJ2-2, the CDR3 gives the full variable domain: EADIYQTPRYLVIGTGKKITLECSQTMGHDKMYWYQQDPGMELHLIHYSYGVNSTEKGDLSSESTVSRIRTEHFPLTLESARPSHTSQYLCASEGANTGELFFGEGSRLTVL.

This chain uses TRBV11-1 with TRBJ2-5, with D hard to call. Germline V lookup: CDR1 SGHAT, CDR2 FQDESV (reference sequence). Deletions cut 5 bases from V and 0 bases from J, with 10 bases between. The CDR3 totals 14 residues. Written as DNA, the CDR3 is TGTGCCAGCAGCATTACTGCGTACCAAGAGACCCAGTACTTC. Translating gives CASSITAYQETQYF.

The chain carries TRBV5-5 and TRBJ2-1; 12 bases agree with TRBD2. V shed 4 bases, J shed 8 bases, and the junction held 7 bases outside the gene matches. The CDR3 is 15 residues long. CDR1 and CDR2 from the germline V gene are SGHKS and YYEKEE (reference sequence). This CDR3 is CASSILAGGRYEQFF. In DNA form, the CDR3 reads TGTGCCAGCAGCATCCTAGCGGGGGGGCGTTATGAGCAGTTCTTC.

The genes are TRBV2 and TRBJ1-3; D remains unclear. The CDR3 has 13 residues. Looked up from germline, CDR1 is SNHLY and CDR2 is FYNNEI. CDR3 DNA: TGTGCAGGAGGGAGGAGCTCTGGAAACACCATATATTTT. Its translation: CAGGRSSGNTIYF.

This chain joins TRBV29-1 and TRBJ2-5; TRBD1 matches 8 bases. The CDR3 totals 11 residues. V shed 7 bases, J shed 3 bases, and the junction held 1 base outside the gene matches. Germline V gives CDR1 SQVTM, CDR2 ANQGSEA. The CDR3 coding sequence is TGCAGCGCAGGGGGCGAAGAGACCCAGTACTTC. Residues: CSAGGEETQYF.

This clone showed up just once. The chain recombines TRBV28 with TRBJ1-4, with a tentative D call TRBD1 (6 bases). Trimming took 2 bases from V and 10 from J, leaving 8 bases between them. This CDR3 has 12 residues. Germline values: CDR1 MDHEN, CDR2 SYDVKM. The CDR3 protein is CASSLRGGKLFF. CDR3 DNA sequence: TGTGCCAGCAGTTTAAGAGGGGGAAAACTGTTTTTT.

The chain uses TRBV6-2 or TRBV6-3 and TRBJ1-1; 8 bases map to TRBD1. Trimming cost V 5 bases and J 1 base; bases outside gene matches: 6. Germline values: CDR1 MNHEY, CDR2 SVGEGT. This CDR3 comprises 15 residues. CDR3 residues: CASSRGQGENTEAFF. As DNA, the CDR3 is TGTGCCAGCAGTCGTGGACAGGGTGAGAACACTGAAGCTTTCTTT.

This clone was seen only once. The J gene is TRBJ1-4, the V gene TRBV6-5; 7 bases align to TRBD1. With V trimmed by 6 bases and J by 4 bases, 8 bases remained unmatched. The V gene's germline CDR1 is MNHEY and CDR2 SVGAGI. The CDR3 is 15 amino acids. The CDR3 sequence is CASSKGGRNNEKLFF. The CDR3 bases are TGTGCCAGCAGCAAAGGGGGCAGAAATAATGAAAAACTGTTTTTT.

The V and J genes are TRBV6-5 and TRBJ1-2; D might be TRBD1 (5 bases). V lost 4 bases to trimming and J lost 3 bases, with 15 bases between them. This CDR3 comprises 15 residues. Germline CDR1 reads MNHEY; CDR2 reads SVGAGI. The CDR3 sequence: CASSSTGFVDYGYTF. CDR3 in DNA: TGTGCCAGCAGTTCTACAGGCTTTGTGGACTATGGCTACACCTTC.

V and J are TRBV2 and TRBJ2-5, with TRBD2 identical over 9 bases. V lost 7 bases and J lost 1; bases outside the gene matches: 7. CDR1 is SNHLY and CDR2 is FYNNEI in the germline V gene. The CDR3 sequence is 15 residues long. The CDR3 here is CASIEAGGIQETQYF. In nucleotides, the CDR3 is TGTGCCAGCATCGAAGCGGGGGGAATCCAAGAGACCCAGTACTTC.

V is TRBV3-1 (or the pseudogene TRBV3-2) and J is TRBJ1-2, with D possibly TRBD1 on 5 matching bases. Trimming pared 5 bases from V and 3 bases from J, leaving 10 bases between. CDR3 length equals 13 residues. The germline V gene has CDR1 LGHDT and CDR2 YNNKEL (reference sequence). The CDR3 reads CASSYGQDYGYTF. The CDR3 DNA follows: TGTGCCAGCAGCTACGGACAAGACTATGGCTACACCTTC.